The rows below give T cell receptor beta chains drawn from one sample of a study of T cell repertoires in cytomegalovirus infection. TCRdb re-called the reads through MiXCR, storing one row per CDR3 protein. Found here are about a million distinct CDR3 sequences, less than 35% of them singletons; the top ten hold around 15%. These receptors have no known antigen. The sample here was cultured CD8+ T cells from PBMCs, taken from culture after CMV antigen stimulation. These TCRs come from a human donor in good health (CMV status not recorded). Some clones in this sample may be carry-over from other donors' samples. CDR3s include the opening cysteine and the closing phenylalanine or tryptophan. The D gene is left open where the match is weak. Not all rows give a size; the values are once, few, many and, for expanded clones, a class.

J gene: TRBJ1-1
D gene: TRBD1
V gene: TRBV6-2/TRBV6-3
clone size: NA
CDR3 protein: CASSYGGTVAFF
CDR3 DNA: TGTGCCAGCAGTTACGGAGGGACAGTGGCTTTCTTT

J gene: TRBJ1-1
D gene: NA
V gene: TRBV27
clone size: many
CDR3 protein: CASSKWGGMNTEAFF
CDR3 DNA: TGTGCCAGCAGCAAATGGGGTGGGATGAACACTGAAGCTTTCTTT

J gene: TRBJ2-5
D gene: NA
V gene: TRBV10-1
clone size: NA
CDR3 protein: CASSPETGIIPETQYF
CDR3 DNA: TGCGCCAGCAGCCCAGAAACAGGGATTATTCCGGAGACCCAGTACTTC

J gene: TRBJ2-3
D gene: NA
V gene: TRBV6-6
clone size: NA
CDR3 protein: CASSVLTGWSTDTQYF
CDR3 DNA: TGTGCCAGCAGCGTCCTCACAGGGTGGAGCACAGATACGCAGTATTTT

J gene: TRBJ1-2
D gene: NA
V gene: TRBV19
clone size: few
CDR3 protein: CASSIGDEVSGYTF
CDR3 DNA: TGTGCCAGTAGTATAGGAGACGAGGTCTCTGGCTACACCTTC

J gene: TRBJ2-1
D gene: TRBD2
V gene: TRBV5-1
clone size: NA
CDR3 protein: CASSLVGLAGPYSYNEQFF
CDR3 DNA: TGCGCCAGCAGCTTGGTAGGTCTAGCGGGGCCTTACTCCTACAATGAGCAGTTCTTC

J gene: TRBJ1-2
D gene: NA
V gene: TRBV6-5
clone size: NA
CDR3 protein: CASSYKGSGGYTF
CDR3 DNA: TGTGCCAGCAGTTACAAGGGCTCAGGGGGCTACACCTTC

J gene: TRBJ2-7
D gene: TRBD2
V gene: TRBV20-1
clone size: NA
CDR3 protein: CSAPGTRFYEQYF
CDR3 DNA: TGCAGTGCTCCCGGGACTAGGTTCTACGAGCAGTACTTC

J gene: TRBJ1-5
D gene: NA
V gene: TRBV12-3/TRBV12-4
clone size: NA
CDR3 protein: CASSLEGGAYSNQPQHF
CDR3 DNA: TGTGCCAGCAGTTTAGAAGGGGGGGCCTATAGCAATCAGCCCCAGCATTTT

J gene: TRBJ2-6
D gene: NA
V gene: TRBV7-6
clone size: few
CDR3 protein: CASSHLPSGANVLTF
CDR3 DNA: TGTGCCAGCAGCCACCTACCTTCTGGGGCCAACGTCCTGACTTTC

J gene: TRBJ1-5
D gene: NA
V gene: TRBV7-2
clone size: many
CDR3 protein: CASSFAYNQPQHF
CDR3 DNA: TGTGCCAGCAGCTTCGCCTACAATCAGCCCCAGCATTTT

J gene: TRBJ2-1
D gene: NA
V gene: TRBV6-6
clone size: NA
CDR3 protein: CASSAMEGEPYNEQFF
CDR3 DNA: TGTGCCAGCAGCGCTATGGAGGGGGAACCCTACAATGAGCAGTTCTTC

J gene: TRBJ2-7
D gene: NA
V gene: TRBV6-1
clone size: NA
CDR3 protein: CASSEARATTQGFYEQYF
CDR3 DNA: TGTGCCAGCAGTGAAGCTCGGGCGACAACCCAGGGGTTTTACGAGCAGTACTTC

J gene: TRBJ2-1
D gene: NA
V gene: TRBV4-1
clone size: NA
CDR3 protein: CASSQEPGAGNEQFF
CDR3 DNA: TGCGCCAGCAGCCAAGAACCGGGGGCGGGAAATGAGCAGTTCTTC

J gene: TRBJ2-1
D gene: TRBD2
V gene: TRBV19
clone size: few
CDR3 protein: CASNRGVRSEQFF
CDR3 DNA: TGTGCCAGTAACCGGGGGGTGCGCTCTGAGCAGTTCTTC

J gene: TRBJ1-2
D gene: NA
V gene: TRBV4-1
clone size: NA
CDR3 protein: CASSHVPTGGSGYTF
CDR3 DNA: TGCGCCAGCAGCCACGTCCCCACGGGAGGGTCTGGCTACACCTTC

J gene: TRBJ1-1
D gene: NA
V gene: TRBV27
clone size: many
CDR3 protein: CASSFGGKMAEAFF
CDR3 DNA: TGTGCCAGCAGTTTTGGCGGGAAGATGGCTGAAGCTTTCTTT